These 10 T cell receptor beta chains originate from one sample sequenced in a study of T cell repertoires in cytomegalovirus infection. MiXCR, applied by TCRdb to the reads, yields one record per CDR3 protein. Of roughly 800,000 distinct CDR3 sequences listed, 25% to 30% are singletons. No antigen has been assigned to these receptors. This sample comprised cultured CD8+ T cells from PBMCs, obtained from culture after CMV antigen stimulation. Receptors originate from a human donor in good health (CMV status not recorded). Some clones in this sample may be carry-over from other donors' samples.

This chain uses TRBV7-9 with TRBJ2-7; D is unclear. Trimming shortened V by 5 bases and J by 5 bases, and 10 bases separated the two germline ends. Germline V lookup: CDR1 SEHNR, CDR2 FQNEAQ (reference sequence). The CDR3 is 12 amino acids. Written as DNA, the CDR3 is TGTGCCAGCAGCCCCATAAGGGACGAGCAGTACTTC. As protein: CASSPIRDEQYF.

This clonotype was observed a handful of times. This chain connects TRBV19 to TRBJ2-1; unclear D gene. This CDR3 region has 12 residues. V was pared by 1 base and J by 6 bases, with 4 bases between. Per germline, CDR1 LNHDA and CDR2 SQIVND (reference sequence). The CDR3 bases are TGTGCCAGTAGTATAGGCCTCAATGAGCAGTTCTTC. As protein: CASSIGLNEQFF.

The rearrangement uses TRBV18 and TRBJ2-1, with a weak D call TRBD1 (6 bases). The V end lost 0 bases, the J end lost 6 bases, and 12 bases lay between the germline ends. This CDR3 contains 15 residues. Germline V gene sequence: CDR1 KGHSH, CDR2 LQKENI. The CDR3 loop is CASSPPTYRVNEQFF. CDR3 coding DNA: TGTGCCAGCTCACCACCGACCTACAGGGTCAATGAGCAGTTCTTC.

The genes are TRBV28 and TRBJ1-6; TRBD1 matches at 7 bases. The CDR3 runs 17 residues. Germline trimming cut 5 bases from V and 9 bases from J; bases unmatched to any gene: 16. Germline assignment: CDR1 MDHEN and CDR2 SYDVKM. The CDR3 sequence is CASSTTGTEGLRSPLHF. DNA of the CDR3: TGTGCCAGCAGTACCACGGGGACAGAGGGCCTACGTTCACCCCTCCACTTT. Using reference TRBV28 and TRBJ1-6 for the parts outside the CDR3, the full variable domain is DVKVTQSSRYLVKRTGEKVFLECVQDMDHENMFWYRQDPGLGLRLIYFSYDVKMKEKGDIPEGYSVSREKKERFSLILESASTNQTSMYLCASSTTGTEGLRSPLHFGNGTRLTVT.

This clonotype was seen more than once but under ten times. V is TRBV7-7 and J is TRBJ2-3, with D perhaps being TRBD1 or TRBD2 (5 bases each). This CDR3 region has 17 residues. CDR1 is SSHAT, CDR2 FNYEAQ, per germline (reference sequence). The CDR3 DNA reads TGTGCTAGCTCCCGGGGCCTCGACTTAATAAGCACAGATACGCAGTATTTT. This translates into CASSRGLDLISTDTQYF.

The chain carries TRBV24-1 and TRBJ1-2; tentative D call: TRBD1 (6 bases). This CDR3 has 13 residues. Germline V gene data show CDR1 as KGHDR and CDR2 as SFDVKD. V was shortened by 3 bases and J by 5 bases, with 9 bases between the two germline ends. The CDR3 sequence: CATSDDRFYGYTF. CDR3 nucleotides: TGTGCCACCAGTGATGACAGGTTTTATGGCTACACCTTC.

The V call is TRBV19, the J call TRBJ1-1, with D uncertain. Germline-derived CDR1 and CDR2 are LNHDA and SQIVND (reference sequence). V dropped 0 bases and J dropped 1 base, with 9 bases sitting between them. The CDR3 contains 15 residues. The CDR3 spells CASSIDAGRNTEAFF. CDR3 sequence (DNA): TGTGCCAGTAGTATAGATGCGGGGAGGAACACTGAAGCTTTCTTT.

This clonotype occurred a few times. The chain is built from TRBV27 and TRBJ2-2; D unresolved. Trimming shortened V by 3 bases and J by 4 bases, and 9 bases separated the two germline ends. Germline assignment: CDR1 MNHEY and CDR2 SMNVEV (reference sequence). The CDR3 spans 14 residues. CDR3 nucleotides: TGTGCCAGCAGTTTCCTCGACACCACCGGGGAGCTGTTTTTT. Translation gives CASSFLDTTGELFF.

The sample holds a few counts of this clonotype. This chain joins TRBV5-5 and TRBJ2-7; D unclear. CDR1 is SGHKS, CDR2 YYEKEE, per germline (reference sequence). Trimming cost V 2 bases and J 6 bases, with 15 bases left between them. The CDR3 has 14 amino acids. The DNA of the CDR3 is TGTGCCAGCAGCTTAAGTAGGAATAGAGGCGAGCAGTACTTC. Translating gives CASSLSRNRGEQYF.

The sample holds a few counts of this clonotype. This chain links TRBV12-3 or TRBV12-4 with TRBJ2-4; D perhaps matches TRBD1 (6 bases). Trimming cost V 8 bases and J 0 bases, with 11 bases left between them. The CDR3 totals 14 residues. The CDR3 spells CASCPTGAKNIQYF. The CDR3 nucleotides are TGTGCCAGCTGCCCGACAGGAGCCAAAAACATTCAGTACTTC.